This record looks at one T cell receptor beta chain sequence and its context. CDR1 and CDR2 from the germline V gene are GTSNPN and SVGIG (reference sequence). There are 14 residues in the CDR3. This record belongs to a study of blood T cells in healthy people across ages. A second PCR, run for roughly 7 to 12 cycles, used a sample-barcoded 5' primer plus a J-beta primer mix. TCRdb used MiXCR to reprocess the 5' RACE reads, holding one entry per CDR3 protein. The sample includes approximately 1.5 million distinct CDR3 sequences, roughly 30% of them seen just once. This clonotype was sampled from a woman in her twenties or thirties in good health. The sequenced sample was blood. The V and J genes are TRBV30 and TRBJ2-5; tentative D call: TRBD2 (6 bases). The J call may be wrong; the DNA end is better matched by TRBJ2-7. The CDR3, as DNA: TGTGCCTGGAGTGTACTTCGGGGGAAGAACGAGCAGTACTTC. Translation gives CAWSVLRGKNEQYF.